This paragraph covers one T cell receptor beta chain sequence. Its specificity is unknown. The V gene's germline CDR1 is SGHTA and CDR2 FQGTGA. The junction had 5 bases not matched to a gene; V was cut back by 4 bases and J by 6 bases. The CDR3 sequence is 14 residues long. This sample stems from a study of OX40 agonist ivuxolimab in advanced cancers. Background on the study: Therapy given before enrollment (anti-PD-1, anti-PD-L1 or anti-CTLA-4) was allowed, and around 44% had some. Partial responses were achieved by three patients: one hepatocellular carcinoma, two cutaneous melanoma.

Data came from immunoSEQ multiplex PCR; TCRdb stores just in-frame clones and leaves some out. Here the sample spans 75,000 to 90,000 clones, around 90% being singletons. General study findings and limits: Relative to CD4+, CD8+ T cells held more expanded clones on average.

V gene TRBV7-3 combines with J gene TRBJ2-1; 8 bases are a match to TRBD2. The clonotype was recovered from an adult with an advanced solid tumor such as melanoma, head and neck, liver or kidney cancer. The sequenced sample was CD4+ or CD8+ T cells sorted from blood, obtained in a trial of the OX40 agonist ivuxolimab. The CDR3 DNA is TGTGCCAGCAGCTCGGGACTAGTTTCCAATGAGCAGTTCTTC. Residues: CASSSGLVSNEQFF.